Below are 9 T cell receptor beta chains sequenced from a single sample in a study of CD8 T cells in ankylosing spondylitis. Findings and limits, study-wide: A motif of several highly homologous TCR beta variants was seen as apparently characteristic of ankylosing spondylitis blood.

In TCRdb, the 5' RACE reads were re-called with MiXCR into one record per CDR3 protein. This table holds some 840,000 distinct CDR3 sequences, over 9.5% found once. No cognate antigen is known for these TCRs. Sequencing was done on a sample of blood, either unsorted or a sorted T cell fraction (not recorded which). These receptors were obtained from a male donor with ankylosing spondylitis.

In nucleotides, the CDR3 is TGTGCCAGCAGCCCGGCGAGGGGGGGGCTCCACAATGAGCAGTTCTTC. Protein product: CASSPARGGLHNEQFF. This chain connects TRBV7-9 to TRBJ2-1; D possibly corresponds to TRBD2 (7 bases). The CDR3 covers 16 residues. V was trimmed by 5 bases and J by 5 bases, leaving 19 bases between them. Germline CDR1 and CDR2: SEHNR and FQNEAQ (reference sequence).

The V and J genes are TRBV6-5 and TRBJ1-3; no clear D. The CDR3 is 15 residues long. V gave up 1 base and J gave up 1 base, with 8 bases separating them. In germline, CDR1 is MNHEY, CDR2 SVGAGI. The CDR3 spells CASSYYTESGNTIYF. The CDR3 coding sequence is TGTGCCAGCAGTTACTACACGGAATCTGGAAACACCATATATTTT.

This chain links TRBV7-2 with TRBJ2-3; 9 bases map to TRBD2. The germline CDR1 and CDR2 sequences are SGHTA and FQGNSA. With V trimmed by 1 base and J by 7 bases, 9 bases remained unmatched. This CDR3 has 16 amino acids. CDR3: CASSLVPSGAQHTQYF. CDR3 DNA sequence: TGTGCCAGCAGCTTAGTTCCTAGCGGGGCTCAACATACGCAGTATTTT.

Ten or more counts support this clonotype. This chain links TRBV5-6 with TRBJ2-1; 8 nucleotides align to TRBD2. Germline CDR1 is SGHDT and CDR2 is YYEEEE. The V gene end was trimmed by 2 bases and the J gene end by 8 bases; junction bases not matched to a gene: 9. CDR3 size: 15 residues. Written as DNA, the CDR3 is TGTGCCAGCAGCTTCGTCGCCGGGGGGGGCGATGAGCAGTTCTTC. Translation gives CASSFVAGGGDEQFF.

The chain has TRBV25-1 and TRBJ1-2, with D perhaps TRBD1 (5 bases). Trimming pared 3 bases from V and 5 bases from J, leaving 16 bases between. The CDR3 runs 15 residues. The germline gives CDR1 MGHDK, CDR2 SYGVNS. CDR3 DNA: TGTGCCAGCAGTGAGTACCGGGACGGACTATATGGCTACACCTTC. The encoded protein is CASSEYRDGLYGYTF.

This clonotype is a singleton in its sample. This sequence joins TRBV20-1 and TRBJ2-1; D gene uncertain. The CDR3 has 13 residues. The ends were cut back, 3 bases at V and 10 bases at J, with 16 bases in the middle. Germline V gene lookup returns CDR1 DFQATT and CDR2 SNEGSKA (reference sequence). CDR3 residues: CSASQVPGSEQFF. As DNA, the CDR3 is TGCAGTGCTAGCCAGGTCCCGGGCTCGGAGCAGTTCTTC.

This clonotype turned up a few times. The chain has TRBV20-1 and TRBJ2-7; D unclear. Trimming took 6 bases from V and 2 from J, leaving 14 bases between them. Germline lookup yields CDR1 DFQATT and CDR2 SNEGSKA (reference sequence). CDR3 length: 13 amino acids. CDR3 loop: CSAQSGVTYEQYF. Written as DNA, the CDR3 is TGCAGTGCCCAGTCTGGCGTCACCTACGAGCAGTACTTC.

This clonotype appeared a few times. This chain uses TRBV6-1 with TRBJ2-1; 12 bases are shared with TRBD2. Trimming removed 8 bases from V and 9 bases from J; junction bases left unmatched: 11. Per the germline V gene, CDR1 is MNHNS and CDR2 is SASEGT. This CDR3 is built from 15 residues. In DNA, the CDR3 is TGTGCCAGCCCGACGACTAGCGGGAGAATCTGTGAGCAGTTCTTC. Translation gives CASPTTSGRICEQFF.

At least ten counts were recorded for this clonotype. CDR3 DNA: TGTGCCTCGGGGATGGGGGCCAACGTCCTGACTTTC. Its protein product is CASGMGANVLTF. The chain has TRBV27 and TRBJ2-6; D might be TRBD2 (5 bases). V shed 11 bases and J shed 4 bases, with 9 bases lying between them. CDR1 is MNHEY and CDR2 is SMNVEV in the germline V gene (reference sequence). The CDR3 is made up of 12 amino acids.